Below are 29 T cell receptor beta chains sequenced from a single sample in a study of T-cell reconstitution after alpha-beta-depleted transplantation in children. Unique molecular identifiers tagged the TCRbeta library. Each CDR3 protein is one row after TCRdb ran MiXCR on the PCR reads. The sample lists about 980,000 distinct CDR3 sequences, roughly 29% occurring once. The material was PBMCs, mostly from graft donor cells, obtained 360 days after TCRalphabeta/CD19-depleted stem cell transplant. These receptor sequences come from a boy under three years old who had a stem cell transplant for SCID, so the T cells may come from the graft donor.

This clonotype was seen a handful of times. V is TRBV7-6 and J is TRBJ2-1; tentative D call: TRBD2 (5 bases). Germline assignment: CDR1 SGHVS and CDR2 FNYEAQ. The CDR3 is 13 amino acids. Trimming removed 0 bases at V and 8 bases at J, with 8 bases between. CDR3 sequence reads: CASSLAYGDEQFF. The CDR3 region has the DNA TGTGCCAGCAGCTTAGCGTACGGGGATGAGCAGTTCTTC.

V and J are TRBV10-3 and TRBJ2-3; 8 nucleotides match TRBD2. The CDR3 covers 15 residues. Germline CDR1 ENHRY, CDR2 SYGVKD. Unmatched junction bases numbered 5, after V lost 2 bases and J lost 4 bases. Here the CDR3 DNA reads TGTGCCATCAGTGAGGCGGGGGGCGTCGCAGATACGCAGTATTTT. Translating it yields CAISEAGGVADTQYF.

The chain links TRBV20-1 to TRBJ1-1; D is unclear. There are 12 residues in the CDR3. Germline CDR1 is DFQATT and CDR2 is SNEGSKA (reference sequence). The germline V and J ends were trimmed by 7 bases and 1 base, with 10 bases remaining between them. The DNA of the CDR3 is TGCAGTGTTAGGGCAAGGAACACTGAAGCTTTCTTT. Translation gives CSVRARNTEAFF.

This chain connects TRBV20-1 to TRBJ1-1; 7 bases map to TRBD1. Losses at the gene ends were 5 bases for V and 1 base for J; bases not matched to a gene: 13. In germline, CDR1 is DFQATT, CDR2 SNEGSKA (reference sequence). CDR3 length equals 16 residues. The CDR3 sequence is CSARSSRTGANTEAFF. In DNA, the CDR3 is TGCAGTGCTCGCTCGTCTAGAACAGGGGCGAACACTGAAGCTTTCTTT.

This chain links TRBV29-1 with TRBJ1-3; D gene unclear. Germline loops: CDR1 SQVTM, CDR2 ANQGSEA. V lost 6 bases to trimming and J lost 5 bases, with 11 bases between them. This CDR3 spans 12 amino acids. The CDR3 DNA is TGCAGCGTCTCTGACCCTCGAAACACCATATATTTT. It is translated as CSVSDPRNTIYF.

The chain combines TRBV12-3 or TRBV12-4 with TRBJ1-1, with D hard to call. The CDR3 has 13 residues. Deletions cut 6 bases from V and 1 base from J, with 9 bases between. The CDR3 region is CASREDWNTEAFF. The CDR3 DNA reads TGTGCCAGCAGGGAAGACTGGAACACTGAAGCTTTCTTT.

The chain employs TRBV20-1 and TRBJ1-1; maybe TRBD1 (6 bases). The germline CDR1 and CDR2 sequences are DFQATT and SNEGSKA (reference sequence). Trimming removed 0 bases at V and 0 bases at J, with 17 bases between. CDR3 length equals 17 residues. CDR3 amino acids: CSARDRATGTLNTEAFF. The CDR3 DNA reads as TGCAGTGCTAGAGATAGGGCGACAGGCACCCTGAACACTGAAGCTTTCTTT.

The sample holds a few counts of this clonotype. The chain links TRBV4-3 to TRBJ2-5; D gene uncertain. Germline V lookup: CDR1 LGHNA, CDR2 YSLEER. The length of the CDR3 is 15 residues. With 0 bases removed from V and 2 bases from J, the gap between germline ends came to 10 bases. In DNA, the CDR3 is TGCGCCAGCAGCCAAGATGTCACTTTACAAGAGACCCAGTACTTC. Protein sequence: CASSQDVTLQETQYF.

The rearrangement links TRBV9 to TRBJ2-7; 9 bases map to TRBD1. V shed 2 bases and J 1 base; nucleotides not matched to a gene: 7. Per the germline V gene, CDR1 is SGDLS and CDR2 is YYNGEE. The CDR3 is 16 residues long. The CDR3: CASSVGTGGLSYEQYF. In DNA form, the CDR3 reads TGTGCCAGCAGCGTGGGAACAGGGGGCCTGTCCTACGAGCAGTACTTC.

In its sample, this clonotype was seen a few times. The chain couples TRBV5-1 to TRBJ2-3; unclear D gene. Germline V gene lookup returns CDR1 SGHRS and CDR2 YFSETQ. This CDR3 region has 16 residues. V dropped 0 bases and J dropped 2 bases, with 13 bases sitting between them. The CDR3 DNA reads TGCGCCAGCAGCTTGGTCGTGTGGACGGACACAGATACGCAGTATTTT. It specifies CASSLVVWTDTDTQYF.

This clonotype was seen a handful of times. The chain combines TRBV20-1 with TRBJ2-1; 7 positions match TRBD2. The trim removed 6 bases at V and 8 bases at J, leaving 16 bases unmatched. Germline CDR1 reads DFQATT; CDR2 reads SNEGSKA (reference sequence). This CDR3 has 15 residues. The CDR3 coding sequence is TGCAGTGCACTTCAGCGGGGACGACGATGGTATGAGCAGTTCTTC. Its translation: CSALQRGRRWYEQFF.

The V gene is TRBV29-1, the J gene TRBJ2-7, with a weak D call TRBD2 (6 bases). V was shortened by 4 bases and J by 2 bases, with 12 bases between the two germline ends. The CDR3 covers 13 residues. Germline V CDR1 and CDR2: SQVTM, ANQGSEA. The CDR3 protein is CSVGGALTYEQYF. In DNA form, the CDR3 reads TGCAGCGTTGGCGGGGCCCTAACCTACGAGCAGTACTTC.

The V call is TRBV7-3, the J call TRBJ2-4; TRBD2 might be the D (6 bases). The CDR3 length is 15 residues. Germline-derived CDR1 and CDR2 are SGHTA and FQGTGA. Trimming removed 0 bases at V and 8 bases at J, with 14 bases between. The CDR3: CASSLTGGVGDIQYF. CDR3 DNA: TGTGCCAGCAGCTTAACGGGCGGGGTAGGGGACATTCAGTACTTC.

This sequence joins TRBV6-2 or TRBV6-3 and TRBJ1-5; 9 nucleotides align to TRBD1. The ends lost 5 bases at V and 7 bases at J; junction bases unmatched: 15. CDR1 is MNHEY and CDR2 is SVGEGT in the germline V gene. This CDR3 is 17 amino acids long. The CDR3 DNA follows: TGTGCCAGCAGTAGGGGACAGGGATTCGGCAATACCCAGCCCCAGCATTTT. Translated: CASSRGQGFGNTQPQHF.

The CDR3 sequence is CASSPPGGQAISTDTQYF. CDR3 nucleotides: TGCGCCAGCAGCCCTCCGGGGGGACAGGCAATTAGCACAGATACGCAGTATTTT. The chain combines TRBV4-1 with TRBJ2-3, with D possibly matching TRBD1 (8 bases). CDR3 size: 18 residues. V was shortened by 4 bases and J by 0 bases, with 20 bases between the two germline ends. Germline CDR1 MGHRA, CDR2 YSYEKL.

This clonotype has just a few counts. The chain employs TRBV5-1 and TRBJ2-7; 7 bases line up with TRBD1. The germline V gene encodes CDR1 SGHRS and CDR2 YFSETQ. This CDR3 has 15 amino acids. Trimming cost V 3 bases and J 2 bases; bases outside gene matches: 8. The CDR3 DNA sequence: TGCGCCAGCAGCTGGGGGACAGTAACCACCTACGAGCAGTACTTC. Protein sequence: CASSWGTVTTYEQYF.

This chain joins TRBV5-1 and TRBJ2-1; TRBD2 matches at 7 bases. This CDR3 has 13 residues. The germline gives CDR1 SGHRS, CDR2 YFSETQ. J lost 10 bases, V lost 0 bases, and 4 bases had no gene match. Written as DNA, the CDR3 is TGCGCCAGCAGCTTGGAAGGACTAGGAGAGCAGTTCTTC. Amino acids: CASSLEGLGEQFF. The full variable domain, its missing parts supplied by reference TRBV5-1 and TRBJ2-1, is KAGVTQTPRYLIKTRGQQVTLSCSPISGHRSVSWYQQTPGQGLQFLFEYFSETQRNKGNFPGRFSGRQFSNSRSEMNVSTLELGDSALYLCASSLEGLGEQFFGPGTRLTVL.

This chain links TRBV5-4 with TRBJ2-7, with D perhaps being TRBD1 or TRBD2 (5 bases each). Germline V gene sequence: CDR1 SGHNT, CDR2 YYREEE (reference sequence). V lost 4 bases to trimming and J lost 2 bases, with 13 bases between them. This CDR3 is 14 amino acids long. CDR3 in amino acids: CASSPPEGPYEQYF. CDR3 nucleotide sequence: TGTGCCAGCAGCCCGCCTGAGGGACCCTACGAGCAGTACTTC.

The chain employs TRBV20-1 and TRBJ2-3, with a possible D match to TRBD1 (5 bases). V lost 1 base and J 6 bases, leaving 14 bases between the germline ends. The germline V gene encodes CDR1 DFQATT and CDR2 SNEGSKA (reference sequence). The CDR3 consists of 14 residues. The CDR3 spells CSARGAPGWDTQYF. In nucleotides, the CDR3 is TGCAGTGCTAGAGGGGCTCCAGGGTGGGATACGCAGTATTTT.

This clonotype has just a few counts. The rearrangement links TRBV20-1 to TRBJ1-1; D uncertain. Germline V CDR1 and CDR2: DFQATT, SNEGSKA (reference sequence). The V gene lost 0 bases and the J gene lost 3 bases, with 8 bases spanning the gap. The CDR3 is 13 amino acids. This CDR3 reads CSAREGLDTEAFF. The DNA for the CDR3 is TGCAGTGCTAGAGAGGGTCTCGACACTGAAGCTTTCTTT.

The V and J genes are TRBV7-3 and TRBJ2-1; 14 bases line up with TRBD2. Germline values: CDR1 SGHTA, CDR2 FQGTGA. J gave up 13 bases and V 4 bases, and 9 bases lay outside the gene matches. The CDR3 extends over 15 amino acids. DNA of the CDR3: TGTGCCAGCAGCTCCGGGGGACTAGCGGGGGAACACCAGTTCTTC. Translated, it gives CASSSGGLAGEHQFF.

This clonotype was counted only a few times. The chain recombines TRBV12-3 or TRBV12-4 with TRBJ2-7, with no clear D. The CDR3 contains 15 residues. Trimming left V 3 bases short and J 3 bases short, with 15 bases between. CDR3 loop: CASSFGDSSFYEQYF. The CDR3 DNA follows: TGTGCCAGCAGTTTTGGCGACTCCTCCTTCTACGAGCAGTACTTC.

The sample holds a few counts of this clonotype. This chain joins TRBV18 and TRBJ2-2; D gene uncertain. This CDR3 region has 14 residues. The germline V gene has CDR1 KGHSH and CDR2 LQKENI. V was cut by 5 bases and J by 0 bases, with 7 bases left in between. DNA for the CDR3: TGTGCCAGCTCATCCGTCTCGAACACCGGGGAGCTGTTTTTT. Translated: CASSSVSNTGELFF.

This CDR3 reads CASCRRLGNQPQHF. The CDR3 DNA reads TGTGCCAGCTGTAGACGGTTGGGCAATCAGCCCCAGCATTTT. The gene calls are TRBV28 and TRBJ1-5, with no clear D. Germline CDR1 MDHEN, CDR2 SYDVKM. CDR3 size: 14 residues. Trimming shortened V by 8 bases and J by 2 bases, and 13 bases separated the two germline ends. The full variable domain, with the rest looked up from reference TRBV28 and TRBJ1-5, is DVKVTQSSRYLVKRTGEKVFLECVQDMDHENMFWYRQDPGLGLRLIYFSYDVKMKEKGDIPEGYSVSREKKERFSLILESASTNQTSMYLCASCRRLGNQPQHFGDGTRLSIL.

V is TRBV12-3 or TRBV12-4 and J is TRBJ2-1; 12 nucleotides line up with TRBD2. V trimming: 6 bases; J trimming: 8 bases; junction bases outside the gene matches: 8. The length of the CDR3 is 15 residues. The CDR3 region has the DNA TGTGCCAGCAGCAGACTAGCGGGGGCTCAGTATGAGCAGTTCTTC. Its protein is CASSRLAGAQYEQFF.

V usage is TRBV27 and J usage is TRBJ2-7; D is perhaps TRBD1 or TRBD2 (5 bases each). From germline, CDR1 is MNHEY and CDR2 SMNVEV (reference sequence). With 2 bases removed from V and 4 bases from J, the gap between germline ends came to 15 bases. The CDR3 consists of 15 residues. The CDR3: CASSLGDPGTYEQYF. The DNA of the CDR3 is TGTGCCAGCAGTTTAGGTGACCCGGGGACGTACGAGCAGTACTTC.

This clonotype appeared a few times. The chain combines TRBV2 with TRBJ2-1; a possible D gene is TRBD2 (6 bases). V lost 3 bases to trimming and J lost 7 bases, with 7 bases between them. This CDR3 spans 12 amino acids. Germline assignment: CDR1 SNHLY and CDR2 FYNNEI. The CDR3 nucleotides are TGTGCCAGCAGTGATCGGGGGAATGAGCAGTTCTTC. This codes for CASSDRGNEQFF.

The chain carries TRBV18 and TRBJ2-3; 13 bases agree with TRBD2. Germline V lookup: CDR1 KGHSH, CDR2 LQKENI. Trimming took 6 bases from V and 6 from J; bases not matched to a gene: 3. The CDR3 covers 14 residues. CDR3 loop: CASSPTSGGDTQYF. Here the CDR3 DNA reads TGTGCCAGCTCCCCGACTAGCGGGGGGGATACGCAGTATTTT.

V usage is TRBV9 and J usage is TRBJ2-2; D is undetermined. CDR3 length equals 14 residues. The germline V gene has CDR1 SGDLS and CDR2 YYNGEE. V lost 4 bases and J 4 bases, leaving 11 bases between the germline ends. Here the CDR3 reads CASSNSPTTGELFF. The CDR3 DNA sequence: TGTGCCAGCAGCAATTCACCTACCACCGGGGAGCTGTTTTTT.